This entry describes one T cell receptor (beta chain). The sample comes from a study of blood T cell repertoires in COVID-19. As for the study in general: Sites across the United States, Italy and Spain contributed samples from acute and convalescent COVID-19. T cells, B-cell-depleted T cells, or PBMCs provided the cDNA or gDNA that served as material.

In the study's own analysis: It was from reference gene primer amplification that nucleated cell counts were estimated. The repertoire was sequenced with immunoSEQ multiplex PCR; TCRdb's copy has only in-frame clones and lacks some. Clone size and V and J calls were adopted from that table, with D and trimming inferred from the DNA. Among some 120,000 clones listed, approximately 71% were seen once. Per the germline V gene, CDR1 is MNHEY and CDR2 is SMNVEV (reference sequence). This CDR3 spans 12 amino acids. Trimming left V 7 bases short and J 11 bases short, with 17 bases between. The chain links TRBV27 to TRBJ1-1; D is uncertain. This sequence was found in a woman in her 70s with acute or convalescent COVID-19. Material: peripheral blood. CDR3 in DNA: TGTGCCAGCACCAATCCCCCTAAACCGGCTTTCTTT. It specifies CASTNPPKPAFF.